These 32 T cell receptor beta chains were sequenced from one sample in a study of blood T cell repertoires in COVID-19. This table comes from immunoSEQ multiplex PCR, and its TCRdb copy is limited to in-frame clones, with some not included. The sample has 50,000 to 75,000 clones, 81% seen once. Sequences were obtained from peripheral blood. The receptor set was obtained from a woman of 80 years or more with active or convalescent COVID-19.

V and J are TRBV7-2 and TRBJ1-4, with a weak D call TRBD1 (5 bases). Germline CDR1 reads SGHTA; CDR2 reads FQGNSA. V was trimmed by 7 bases and J by 0 bases, leaving 9 bases between them. The CDR3 sequence is 14 residues long. The CDR3 coding sequence is TGTGCCAGCACCCCGGGGGCAACTAATGAAAAACTGTTTTTT. Translating gives CASTPGATNEKLFF.

J is TRBJ1-1 and V is TRBV6-2 or TRBV6-3; D possibly corresponds to TRBD1 (5 bases). Trimming removed 5 bases at V and 4 bases at J, with 20 bases between. CDR3 length: 16 amino acids. CDR1 MNHEY and CDR2 SVGEGT come from the germline V gene. In DNA form, the CDR3 reads TGTGCCAGCAGTGACCCCCAAGGGACTGCGACCACTGAAGCTTTCTTT. As protein: CASSDPQGTATTEAFF.

The chain couples TRBV4-2 to TRBJ1-5; D gene unclear. This CDR3 has 15 residues. Trimming cost V 0 bases and J 5 bases, with 11 bases left between them. Germline loops: CDR1 LGHNA, CDR2 YNFKEQ. The CDR3 DNA reads as TGTGCCAGCAGCCAAGATCTACGGGGTTATCAGCCCCAGCATTTT. Translation: CASSQDLRGYQPQHF.

V is TRBV5-1 and J is TRBJ2-4; maybe TRBD1 (6 bases). Germline CDR1 SGHRS, CDR2 YFSETQ. The CDR3 runs to 18 residues. Trimming pared 3 bases from V and 1 base from J, leaving 20 bases between. The CDR3 region is CASSSPAGDRSAKNIQYF. CDR3 sequence (DNA): TGCGCCAGCAGCTCGCCCGCAGGAGACAGGTCCGCCAAAAACATTCAGTACTTC.

This chain joins TRBV7-2 and TRBJ2-1; D is perhaps TRBD2 (5 bases). This CDR3 is 15 amino acids long. Germline CDR1 is SGHTA and CDR2 is FQGNSA. The V end was cut by 1 base, the J end by 5 bases, with 12 bases between. This CDR3 is CASSLGPASHNEQFF. The DNA for the CDR3 is TGTGCCAGCAGCTTAGGACCGGCTAGCCACAATGAGCAGTTCTTC. The entire variable domain, with the rest obtained from reference TRBV7-2 and TRBJ2-1, is as follows: GAGVSQSPSNKVTEKGKDVELRCDPISGHTALYWYRQSLGQGLEFLIYFQGNSAPDKSGLPSDRFSAERTGGSVSTLTIQRTQQEDSAVYLCASSLGPASHNEQFFGPGTRLTVL.

The chain employs TRBV20-1 and TRBJ1-2, with unresolved D. Trimming pared 0 bases from V and 7 bases from J, leaving 6 bases between. CDR1 is DFQATT and CDR2 is SNEGSKA in the germline V gene (reference sequence). The length of the CDR3 is 11 residues. This chain's CDR3 is CSARDYRGYTF. The DNA of the CDR3 is TGCAGTGCTAGAGATTATCGTGGCTACACCTTC.

V is TRBV7-3 and J is TRBJ2-3; 10 bases match TRBD2. Losses at the gene ends were 2 bases for V and 8 bases for J; bases not matched to a gene: 10. The CDR3 length is 16 residues. Germline-derived CDR1 and CDR2 are SGHTA and FQGTGA. This CDR3 reads CASSLAPGLASSTQYF. The CDR3 nucleotides read TGTGCCAGCAGCTTAGCGCCGGGACTAGCGTCTTCTACGCAGTATTTT.

This clone was observed a single time. V and J are TRBV10-3 and TRBJ2-3, with D possibly being TRBD2 (6 bases). Trimming stripped 3 bases from V and 5 bases from J, with 15 bases between. Germline CDR1 and CDR2: ENHRY and SYGVKD. CDR3 length equals 15 residues. This CDR3 reads CAISEPVDGGDTQYF. In nucleotides, the CDR3 is TGTGCCATCAGTGAACCCGTGGACGGGGGAGATACGCAGTATTTT.

This chain uses TRBV12-5 with TRBJ1-4, with 11 bases aligning to TRBD1. The V and J ends lost 3 bases and 4 bases, in that order; junction bases with no gene match: 4. The V gene's germline CDR1 is LGHNT and CDR2 FRNRAP. The CDR3 is made up of 16 amino acids. CDR3 sequence: CASGFGTGGGNEKLFF. CDR3 nucleotide sequence: TGTGCTAGTGGTTTCGGGACAGGGGGGGGTAATGAAAAACTGTTTTTT.

This clone has only one observation. V usage is TRBV18 and J usage is TRBJ1-2; TRBD1 is a possible D gene (5 bases). The ends were cut back, 3 bases at V and 3 bases at J, with 11 bases in the middle. This CDR3 has 14 amino acids. Germline-derived CDR1 and CDR2 are KGHSH and LQKENI. CDR3 DNA: TGTGCCAGCTCACCGAAAGTACAGGACTATGGCTACACCTTC. Protein sequence: CASSPKVQDYGYTF.

The chain combines TRBV19 with TRBJ1-3, with D unresolved. With 5 bases removed from V and 0 bases from J, the gap between germline ends came to 2 bases. Germline lookup yields CDR1 LNHDA and CDR2 SQIVND (reference sequence). This CDR3 has 12 residues. The CDR3 sequence is CASSRSGNTIYF. DNA for the CDR3: TGTGCCAGTAGTCGCTCTGGAAACACCATATATTTT.

V gene TRBV9 combines with J gene TRBJ1-1; 9 nucleotides match TRBD1. CDR3 size: 15 residues. The V gene's germline CDR1 is SGDLS and CDR2 YYNGEE. The V segment lost 3 bases and the J segment 0 bases; nucleotides outside the gene matches: 3. CDR3 in amino acids: CASSDGTGLNTEAFF. The CDR3 coding sequence is TGTGCCAGCAGCGACGGGACAGGGTTGAACACTGAAGCTTTCTTT.

The DNA for the CDR3 is TGTGCCAGCAGCTTAGGGGCGACGGGAAATTCACCCCTCCACTTT. It yields the protein CASSLGATGNSPLHF. The J gene is TRBJ1-6, the V gene TRBV7-6; D unclear. V shed 1 base and J shed 7 bases, with 11 bases lying between them. Germline values: CDR1 SGHVS, CDR2 FNYEAQ. The CDR3 has 15 residues.

The chain carries TRBV9 and TRBJ2-5; 15 positions agree with TRBD2. This CDR3 is built from 17 residues. V shed 4 bases, J shed 4 bases, and the junction held 8 bases outside the gene matches. The germline gives CDR1 SGDLS, CDR2 YYNGEE. CDR3 nucleotides: TGTGCCAGCAGCCCAGGACTAGCGGGGGGGCCTATAGAGACCCAGTACTTC. Protein sequence: CASSPGLAGGPIETQYF.

This chain joins TRBV5-1 and TRBJ2-5; D not certain. Germline-derived CDR1 and CDR2 are SGHRS and YFSETQ. The CDR3 is 13 amino acids. The V gene lost 1 base and the J gene lost 1 base, with 5 bases spanning the gap. The CDR3, as DNA: TGCGCCAGCAGCTTGACACCCCAAGAGACCCAGTACTTC. Its protein is CASSLTPQETQYF. Full variable domain (outside the CDR3, taken from reference TRBV5-1 and TRBJ2-5): KAGVTQTPRYLIKTRGQQVTLSCSPISGHRSVSWYQQTPGQGLQFLFEYFSETQRNKGNFPGRFSGRQFSNSRSEMNVSTLELGDSALYLCASSLTPQETQYFGPGTRLLVL.

The chain links TRBV7-2 to TRBJ2-7; 8 nucleotides align to TRBD1. Germline V CDR1 and CDR2: SGHTA, FQGNSA. This CDR3 contains 14 residues. Germline trimming cut 5 bases from V and 3 bases from J; bases unmatched to any gene: 6. The CDR3 DNA is TGTGCCAGCAGCCGCGGAGGACAGGGCTACGAGCAGTACTTC. Translated: CASSRGGQGYEQYF.

This clone was recorded once. The CDR3 protein is CAISPKGQRMQETQYF. In nucleotides, the CDR3 is TGTGCCATCAGTCCCAAGGGACAGAGGATGCAAGAGACCCAGTACTTC. The V call is TRBV10-3, the J call TRBJ2-5; 7 bases align to TRBD1. There are 16 residues in the CDR3. The V gene end was trimmed by 5 bases and the J gene end by 2 bases; junction bases not matched to a gene: 11. CDR1 and CDR2 (germline): ENHRY, SYGVKD.

The V and J genes are TRBV9 and TRBJ2-5; D perhaps matches TRBD1 (6 bases). V lost 0 bases to trimming and J lost 5 bases, with 14 bases between them. CDR1 and CDR2 from the germline V gene are SGDLS and YYNGEE. The CDR3 covers 15 residues. The CDR3 sequence is CASSVAGVIGETQYF. The CDR3 DNA reads as TGTGCCAGCAGCGTAGCAGGGGTCATCGGGGAGACCCAGTACTTC.

This chain joins TRBV7-9 and TRBJ2-5, with 10 bases that match TRBD1. The CDR3 sequence is 13 residues long. Germline CDR1 and CDR2: SEHNR and FQNEAQ (reference sequence). With V trimmed by 5 bases and J by 3 bases, 0 bases remained unmatched. CDR3 DNA sequence: TGTGCCAGCAGCGGGACAGGGGAAGAGACCCAGTACTTC. This codes for CASSGTGEETQYF.

The chain carries TRBV7-2 and TRBJ1-4, with D possibly matching TRBD1 (5 bases). The ends were cut back, 5 bases at V and 6 bases at J, with 16 bases in the middle. CDR1 SGHTA and CDR2 FQGNSA come from the germline V gene. The CDR3 spans 15 residues. The DNA for the CDR3 is TGTGCCAGCAGCCCCGCGGGGACGAGTTATGAAAAACTGTTTTTT. This encodes CASSPAGTSYEKLFF.

The chain is built from TRBV18 and TRBJ1-2, with D hard to call. The germline V and J ends were trimmed by 3 bases and 6 bases, with 26 bases remaining between them. The CDR3 runs 18 residues. Germline CDR1 KGHSH, CDR2 LQKENI. As DNA, the CDR3 is TGTGCCAGCTCACCTGGGTCCGTAGGGAGGAATGGTGAAAATGGCTACACCTTC. Translation gives CASSPGSVGRNGENGYTF.

This rearrangement joins TRBV28 to TRBJ2-1; D is possibly TRBD2 (6 bases). There are 15 residues in the CDR3. The V end lost 7 bases, the J end lost 6 bases, and 19 bases lay between the germline ends. CDR1 is MDHEN, CDR2 SYDVKM, per germline. DNA for the CDR3: TGTGCCAGCATCATGGGAGGTTTTGGAGGCAATGAGCAGTTCTTC. This translates into CASIMGGFGGNEQFF.

V usage is TRBV5-1 and J usage is TRBJ2-6; weak D call: TRBD1 (6 bases). The V end lost 4 bases, the J end lost 1 base, and 9 bases lay between the germline ends. The germline V gene encodes CDR1 SGHRS and CDR2 YFSETQ. This CDR3 has 15 amino acids. CDR3: CASSDGQSGANVLTF. In DNA form, the CDR3 reads TGCGCCAGCAGCGACGGACAGTCTGGGGCCAACGTCCTGACTTTC.

The rearrangement links TRBV19 to TRBJ2-7; 9 bases line up with TRBD1. The CDR3 has 16 amino acids. From germline, CDR1 is LNHDA and CDR2 SQIVND (reference sequence). V lost 0 bases, J lost 3 bases, and 6 bases stayed unmatched. The CDR3 DNA follows: TGTGCCAGTAGTATAGAACCGGGACAGGGATTCTACGAGCAGTACTTC. Its protein is CASSIEPGQGFYEQYF.

The V and J genes are TRBV7-9 and TRBJ1-1; 7 positions match TRBD1. Germline values: CDR1 SEHNR, CDR2 FQNEAQ (reference sequence). The CDR3 sequence is 13 residues long. Trimming removed 2 bases from V and 10 bases from J; junction bases left unmatched: 7. CDR3 region: CASSLSGTERAFF. The CDR3 coding sequence is TGTGCCAGCAGCTTATCCGGGACAGAGCGAGCTTTCTTT.

The chain employs TRBV4-3 and TRBJ1-4; tentatively, D is TRBD1 (6 bases). The CDR3 loop spans 16 amino acids. CDR1 and CDR2 from the germline V gene are LGHNA and YSLEER. The V gene lost 3 bases and the J gene lost 4 bases, with 15 bases spanning the gap. CDR3 nucleotides: TGCGCCAGCAGCCAGACCCCTGACAGGATTAATGAAAAACTGTTTTTT. Translation gives CASSQTPDRINEKLFF.

As concerns this clone: The junction and the germline gene differ at one end; a read error may be behind it. This chain uses TRBV27 with TRBJ1-4, with D perhaps TRBD1 (6 bases). This CDR3 region has 16 residues. CDR1 and CDR2 from the germline V gene are MNHEY and SMNVEV (reference sequence). The CDR3 sequence is CTSSSTRGVTNEKLFF. CDR3 in DNA: TGTACCAGCAGTTCAACCAGGGGTGTCACTAATGAAAAACTGTTTTTT.

J is TRBJ2-7 and V is TRBV4-1; 9 bases map to TRBD2. J was trimmed by 5 bases and V by 0 bases; bases with no gene match: 8. Germline V CDR1 and CDR2: MGHRA, YSYEKL. The CDR3 sequence is 16 residues long. The DNA for the CDR3 is TGCGCCAGCAGCCAAGAAACCCGCGGGGGGGCCCACGAGCAGTACTTC. Translation gives CASSQETRGGAHEQYF.

The chain is built from TRBV12-3 or TRBV12-4 and TRBJ2-7, with 7 bases lining up with TRBD2. The CDR3 sequence is 12 residues long. Unmatched junction bases numbered 2, after V lost 3 bases and J lost 6 bases. The CDR3 DNA sequence: TGTGCCAGCAGTTTGGGAGGGCCCGAGCAGTACTTC. Its translation: CASSLGGPEQYF.

J is TRBJ1-2 and V is TRBV10-2; 10 nucleotides agree with TRBD1. Trimming at V came to 3 bases and at J to 8 bases, leaving 6 bases not matched to a gene. The CDR3 spans 14 residues. Germline V gives CDR1 WSHSY, CDR2 SAAADI. This CDR3 reads CASSDPGQGSGYTF. The CDR3, as DNA: TGCGCCAGCAGTGACCCGGGACAGGGGTCGGGCTACACCTTC.

This sequence joins TRBV10-2 and TRBJ2-1; 10 bases are shared with TRBD2. CDR1 is WSHSY, CDR2 SAAADI, per germline. There are 16 residues in the CDR3. The junction had 4 bases not matched to a gene; V was cut back by 5 bases and J by 0 bases. CDR3 region: CASSSQRGGSYNEQFF. For the CDR3, the DNA is TGCGCCAGCAGTTCCCAGCGGGGGGGCTCCTACAATGAGCAGTTCTTC.

The J gene is TRBJ2-7, the V gene TRBV14; 11 bases are a match to TRBD1. With V trimmed by 1 base and J by 3 bases, 2 bases remained unmatched. CDR1 is SGHDN, CDR2 FVKESK, per germline. The CDR3 has 15 amino acids. CDR3 region: CASSQVGTGGYEQYF. CDR3 sequence (DNA): TGTGCCAGCAGCCAAGTCGGGACAGGGGGCTACGAGCAGTACTTC.